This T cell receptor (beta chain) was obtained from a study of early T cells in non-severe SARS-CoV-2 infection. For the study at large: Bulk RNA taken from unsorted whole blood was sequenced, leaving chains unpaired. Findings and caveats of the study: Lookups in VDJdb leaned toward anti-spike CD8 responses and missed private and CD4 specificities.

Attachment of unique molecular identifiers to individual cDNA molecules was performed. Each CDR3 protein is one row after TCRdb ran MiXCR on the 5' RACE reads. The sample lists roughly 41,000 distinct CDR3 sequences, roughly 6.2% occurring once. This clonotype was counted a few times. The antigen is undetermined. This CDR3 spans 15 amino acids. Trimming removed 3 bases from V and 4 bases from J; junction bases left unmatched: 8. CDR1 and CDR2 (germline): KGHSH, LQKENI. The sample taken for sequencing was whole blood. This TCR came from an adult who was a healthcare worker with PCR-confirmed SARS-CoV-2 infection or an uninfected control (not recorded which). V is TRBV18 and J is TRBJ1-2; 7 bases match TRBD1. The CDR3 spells CASSPTTGIGYGYTF. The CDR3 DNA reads TGTGCCAGCTCACCGACGACAGGGATCGGCTATGGCTACACCTTC.